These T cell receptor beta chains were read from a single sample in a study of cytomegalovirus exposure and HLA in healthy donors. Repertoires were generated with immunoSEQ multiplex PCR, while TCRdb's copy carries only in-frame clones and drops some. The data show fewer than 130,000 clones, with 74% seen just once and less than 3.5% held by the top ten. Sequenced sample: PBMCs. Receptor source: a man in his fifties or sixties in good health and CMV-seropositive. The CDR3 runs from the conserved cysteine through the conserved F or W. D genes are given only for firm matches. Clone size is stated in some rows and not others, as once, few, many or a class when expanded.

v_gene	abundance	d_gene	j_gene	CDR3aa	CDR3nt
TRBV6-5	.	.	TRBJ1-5	CASSPRDIPPQHF	TGTGCCAGCAGTCCCCGGGACATCCCGCCCCAGCATTTT
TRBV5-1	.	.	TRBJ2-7	CASRAGPLSSYEQYF	TGCGCCAGCAGGGCGGGACCCTTAAGCTCCTACGAGCAGTACTTC
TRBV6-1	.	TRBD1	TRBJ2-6	CASSGRDRGTGGANVLTF	TGTGCCAGCAGTGGCCGGGACAGGGGTACCGGTGGGGCCAACGTCCTGACTTTC
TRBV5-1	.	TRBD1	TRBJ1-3	CASSLGTGGGNTIYF	TGCGCCAGCAGCCTTGGGACAGGGGGCGGAAACACCATATATTTT
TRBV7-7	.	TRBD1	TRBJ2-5	CASNLQRGQQETQYF	TGTGCCAGCAACTTACAAAGGGGACAGCAAGAGACCCAGTACTTC
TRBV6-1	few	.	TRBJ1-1	CASQETGMNTEAFF	TGTGCCAGCCAAGAAACAGGGATGAACACTGAAGCTTTCTTT
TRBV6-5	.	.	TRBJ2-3	CASSYSNQGGTQYF	TGTGCCAGCAGTTACTCGAATCAAGGGGGTACGCAGTATTTT
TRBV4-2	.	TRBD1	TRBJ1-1	CASSPDRAYTEAFF	TGTGCCAGCAGCCCGGACAGGGCCTACACTGAAGCTTTCTTT
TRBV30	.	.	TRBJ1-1	CAWSVVGGTEAFF	TGTGCCTGGAGTGTAGTGGGGGGCACTGAAGCTTTCTTT
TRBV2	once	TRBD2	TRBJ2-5	CASSGLAGASRETQYF	TGTGCCAGCAGTGGACTAGCGGGAGCGTCTAGAGAGACCCAGTACTTC
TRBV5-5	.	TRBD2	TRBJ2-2	CASSSLAGAPTTGELFF	TGTGCCAGCAGTTCACTAGCGGGAGCCCCCACCACCGGGGAGCTGTTTTTT
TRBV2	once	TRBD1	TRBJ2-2	CASAPGQGAVGELFF	TGTGCCAGCGCTCCCGGACAGGGGGCGGTCGGGGAGCTGTTTTTT
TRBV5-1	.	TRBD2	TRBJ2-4	CASSLEAGSGKNIQYF	TGCGCCAGCAGCTTGGAAGCGGGATCGGGCAAAAACATTCAGTACTTC
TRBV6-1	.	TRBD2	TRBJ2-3	CASTWAGDTDTQYF	TGTGCCAGCACTTGGGCGGGGGACACAGATACGCAGTATTTT
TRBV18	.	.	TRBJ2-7	CASSPPSASSYEQYF	TGTGCCAGCTCACCACCTAGCGCCAGCTCCTACGAGCAGTACTTC
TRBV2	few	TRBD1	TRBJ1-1	CASSPRGRGTEAFF	TGTGCCAGCAGTCCAAGGGGGCGAGGAACTGAAGCTTTCTTT
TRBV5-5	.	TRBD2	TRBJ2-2	CASSLGRELRTGELFF	TGTGCCAGCAGCTTGGGGCGGGAGTTAAGAACCGGGGAGCTGTTTTTT
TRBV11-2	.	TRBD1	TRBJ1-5	CASSLDRDQPQHF	TGTGCCAGCAGCCTCGACAGGGATCAGCCCCAGCATTTT
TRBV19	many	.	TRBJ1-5	CASSIPRRPQHF	TGTGCCAGTAGTATACCGCGGAGGCCCCAGCATTTT
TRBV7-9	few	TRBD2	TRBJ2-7	CASSRPGLAGAYEQYF	TGTGCCAGCAGCAGGCCGGGACTAGCGGGGGCCTACGAGCAGTACTTC
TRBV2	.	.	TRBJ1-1	CATSSGSPVEAFF	TGTGCCACCTCCTCCGGGTCCCCCGTCGAGGCTTTCTTT
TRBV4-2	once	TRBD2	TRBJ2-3	CASSLGLAGGPSTDTQYF	TGTGCCAGCAGCCTGGGACTAGCGGGGGGGCCAAGCACAGATACGCAGTATTTT
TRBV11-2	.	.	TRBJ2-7	CASSSEQGSYEQYF	TGTGCCAGCAGCTCCGAACAGGGATCCTACGAGCAGTACTTC
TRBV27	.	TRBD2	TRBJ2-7	CASSPRTRNNEQYF	TGTGCCAGCAGTCCTCGGACTAGAAATAACGAGCAGTACTTC
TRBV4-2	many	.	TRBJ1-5	CASSQMMGEQPQHF	TGTGCCAGCAGCCAAATGATGGGCGAGCAGCCCCAGCATTTT
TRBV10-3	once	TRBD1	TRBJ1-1	CAISTGVRTEAFF	TGTGCCATTTCGACAGGGGTTCGTACTGAAGCTTTCTTT
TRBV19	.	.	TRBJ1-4	CASSREGNEKLFF	TGTGCCAGTAGTAGGGAGGGGAATGAAAAACTGTTTTTT
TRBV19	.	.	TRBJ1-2	CASTPTGFHGYTF	TGTGCCAGTACCCCCACAGGGTTTCATGGCTACACCTTC
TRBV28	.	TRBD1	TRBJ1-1	CASSPLGQGRGLGGFF	TGTGCCAGCAGTCCTCTCGGACAGGGGCGTGGGTTGGGCGGTTTCTTT
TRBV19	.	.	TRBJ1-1	CASSITQARTEAFF	TGTGCCAGTAGTATTACCCAGGCTCGTACTGAAGCTTTCTTT
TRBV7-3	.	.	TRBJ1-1	CASSLGMDTEAFF	TGTGCCAGCAGCTTGGGCATGGACACTGAAGCTTTCTTT
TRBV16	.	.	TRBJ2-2	CASSPKPNTGELFF	TGTGCCAGCAGCCCAAAGCCGAACACCGGGGAGCTGTTTTTT
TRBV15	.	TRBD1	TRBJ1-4	CATSDDRGVWDEKLFF	TGTGCCACCAGCGACGACAGGGGGGTTTGGGATGAAAAACTGTTTTTT
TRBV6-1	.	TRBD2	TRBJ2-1	CASSDRRLGTSGYNEQFF	TGTGCCAGCAGTGACAGACGGTTGGGGACTAGCGGGTACAATGAGCAGTTCTTC
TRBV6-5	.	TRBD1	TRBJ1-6	CASSGRGPNSPLHF	TGTGCCAGCAGTGGAAGGGGGCCTAACTCACCCCTCCACTTT
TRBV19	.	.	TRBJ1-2	CASSPDFNYGYTF	TGTGCCAGTAGTCCCGACTTCAACTATGGCTACACCTTC
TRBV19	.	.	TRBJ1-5	CASSIDPGERISNQPQHF	TGTGCCAGTAGTATTGACCCCGGGGAAAGGATCAGCAATCAGCCCCAGCATTTT
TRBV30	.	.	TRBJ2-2	CAWSPRGGGELFF	TGTGCCTGGAGTCCGAGGGGGGGCGGGGAGCTGTTTTTT
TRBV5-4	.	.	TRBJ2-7	CASSLARSYEQYF	TGTGCCAGCAGCTTGGCCAGGTCCTACGAGCAGTACTTC
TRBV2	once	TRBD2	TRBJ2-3	CASSLAGGITDTQYF	TGTGCCAGCAGTCTAGCGGGGGGCATCACAGATACGCAGTATTTT
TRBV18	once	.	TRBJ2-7	CASSPWEFYEQYF	TGTGCCAGCTCACCATGGGAGTTCTACGAGCAGTACTTC
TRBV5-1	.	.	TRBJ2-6	CASSLAGSGANVLTF	TGCGCCAGCAGCTTGGCGGGCTCTGGGGCCAACGTCCTGACTTTC
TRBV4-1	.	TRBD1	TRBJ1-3	CASSQTGASNTIYF	TGCGCCAGCAGCCAGACAGGGGCATCAAACACCATATATTTT
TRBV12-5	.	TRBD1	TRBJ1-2	CASGSWDRGGYTF	TGTGCTAGTGGCTCTTGGGACAGGGGGGGCTACACCTTC
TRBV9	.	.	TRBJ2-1	CASSARSNEQFF	TGTGCCAGCAGCGCTCGTTCTAATGAGCAGTTCTTC